These T cell receptor beta chains were read from a single sample in a study of blood T cell repertoires in COVID-19. The table came from immunoSEQ multiplex PCR; TCRdb's copy has only in-frame clones and leaves some out. The profile shows 180,000 or so clones, roughly 90% of them singletons. The sample comprised PBMCs or T cells enriched from blood (not recorded which). Receptors were obtained from a woman younger than 30 who had recovered from COVID-19. The CDR3 runs from the conserved cysteine through the conserved F or W. The D gene is left open where the match is weak.

TRBV27	.	CASSSAPEGEQFF
TRBV7-6	TRBD2	CASSRGLAGGPSYNEQFF
TRBV4-1	TRBD1	CASSQAPGQGVGTQYF
TRBV4-1	.	CASSRGILAKNIQYF
TRBV5-1	TRBD2	CASSLGTSGTTDTQYF
TRBV10-2	TRBD2	CASSLPRAGGGETQYF
TRBV6-5	.	CASRLGLSFNEKLFF
TRBV6-6	.	CASSYLRNTGELFF
TRBV6-5	TRBD1	CASSLLRTGGNEQFF
TRBV6-5	TRBD1	CASSHRQGNYEQYF
TRBV6-2/TRBV6-3	.	CASSRPDVLASYEQYF
TRBV7-9	.	CASSIHRVSSYNEQFF
TRBV6-5	.	CASSYSGRDYGYTF
TRBV5-8	TRBD1	CASTQTGAIPVNTEAFF
TRBV5-1	.	CASSLGLRVGSTEAFF
TRBV4-1	.	CASSRAVGGELFF
TRBV6-5	.	CATGQSPYWELFF
TRBV4-3	TRBD2	CASSQQLAGVLNEQFF
TRBV29-1	TRBD2	CSVYGLAGDSPTYEQYF
TRBV6-5	TRBD2	CATLGASGRF
TRBV6-2/TRBV6-3	TRBD2	CASSYVGGRAAYEQYF
TRBV2	.	CASMRDVPYEQYF
TRBV19	TRBD1	CASRRTGVTNEKLFF